The 9 T cell receptor beta chains below come from one sample, sequenced in a study of control samples from healthy donors and cancer patients. Profiled with immunoSEQ multiplex PCR; TCRdb holds only in-frame clones, not every one. Counted here are about 100,000 clones, 87% occurring once; the ten biggest clones make up about a sixth. Material: blood. The receptors were sampled from a woman in her forties or fifties in good health.

This clone has only one observation. The V gene is TRBV29-1, the J gene TRBJ1-1; the D gene is possibly TRBD1 (6 bases). Trimming took off 6 bases at V and 11 bases at J, with 19 bases between the two ends. The length of the CDR3 is 12 residues. From germline, CDR1 is SQVTM and CDR2 ANQGSEA. This CDR3 reads CSVPGVPRAAFF. The CDR3 nucleotides read TGCAGCGTCCCAGGGGTACCCCGGGCCGCTTTCTTT.

The V gene is TRBV7-9, the J gene TRBJ2-2; D gene uncertain. The CDR3 has 15 amino acids. CDR1 and CDR2 from the germline V gene are SEHNR and FQNEAQ (reference sequence). The V gene lost 5 bases and the J gene lost 8 bases, with 18 bases spanning the gap. The CDR3 nucleotides read TGTGCCAGCAGCCTATCCGGCGAGGAATTGGGGGAGCTGTTTTTT. Its protein product is CASSLSGEELGELFF.

This chain links TRBV19 with TRBJ2-1; D is uncertain. This CDR3 is built from 14 residues. With 0 bases removed from V and 0 bases from J, the gap between germline ends came to 3 bases. CDR1 and CDR2 (germline): LNHDA, SQIVND (reference sequence). The CDR3 protein is CASSIEGSYNEQFF. In DNA, the CDR3 is TGTGCCAGTAGTATAGAGGGCTCCTACAATGAGCAGTTCTTC.

This chain uses TRBV5-1 with TRBJ2-7, with 8 bases aligning to TRBD2. Trimming at V came to 1 base and at J to 0 bases, leaving 6 bases not matched to a gene. Germline loops: CDR1 SGHRS, CDR2 YFSETQ. This CDR3 contains 16 residues. CDR3 in DNA: TGCGCCAGCAGCTTGTTCGGCGGGGGGTTCTCCTACGAGCAGTACTTC. This encodes CASSLFGGGFSYEQYF.

This clone showed up just once. The CDR3 loop is CASSRAADLYNEQFF. The CDR3 nucleotides read TGTGCCAGCAGCCGAGCAGCCGACCTTTACAATGAGCAGTTCTTC. The chain has TRBV6-4 and TRBJ2-1; D not resolved. Trimming shortened V by 6 bases and J by 4 bases, and 16 bases separated the two germline ends. The CDR3 runs to 15 residues. Germline V CDR1 and CDR2: MRHNA, SNTAGT.

The rearrangement joins TRBV30 to TRBJ2-1; TRBD1 agrees at 7 bases. CDR1 GTSNPN and CDR2 SVGIG come from the germline V gene (reference sequence). Trimming took 5 bases from V and 5 from J; bases not matched to a gene: 6. The CDR3 covers 13 residues. The CDR3 DNA is TGTGCCTGGTCCGGACAGGTGAACAATGAGCAGTTCTTC. This encodes CAWSGQVNNEQFF.

The chain combines TRBV9 with TRBJ1-4, with D tentatively TRBD1 (5 bases). V lost 0 bases, J lost 7 bases, and 7 bases lay in between. The CDR3 is 13 amino acids. Per germline, CDR1 SGDLS and CDR2 YYNGEE. CDR3 loop: CASSVGQTEKLFF. The DNA for the CDR3 is TGTGCCAGCAGCGTAGGACAGACTGAAAAACTGTTTTTT.

This clone is medium-sized within its sample. Here the CDR3 DNA reads TGCGCCAGCAGCCTGGGGTCCAAGAACGTTGGAGAGACCCAGTACTTC. Its translation is CASSLGSKNVGETQYF. This chain connects TRBV5-1 to TRBJ2-5; D remains ambiguous. The CDR3 spans 16 residues. Germline loops: CDR1 SGHRS, CDR2 YFSETQ. Deletions cut 4 bases from V and 4 bases from J, with 20 bases between.

V and J are TRBV9 and TRBJ2-1; 12 bases match TRBD2. V lost 3 bases and J lost 1; bases outside the gene matches: 11. CDR1 is SGDLS and CDR2 is YYNGEE in the germline V gene. This CDR3 is built from 19 residues. The CDR3 protein is CASSDTSGGPRRSYNEQFF. In DNA, the CDR3 is TGTGCCAGCAGCGACACTAGCGGGGGGCCAAGGAGGTCCTACAATGAGCAGTTCTTC.